Here is one T cell receptor (beta chain) with its context. The target antigen is unknown. Stated treatment: oral pan-JAK inhibitor, 5-10 mg twice daily. This specimen comes from a study of CD8+ T cells in alopecia areata. Study-level information: Tofacitinib therapy took 6 to 18 months; 6 months off drug came after.

V was clipped by 7 bases and J by 5 bases, with 15 bases between them. The CDR3 contains 13 residues. Germline CDR1 LNHDA, CDR2 SQIVND (reference sequence). Extraction of RNA preceded its reverse transcription into cDNA, which served as the sequencing template. Data came from immunoSEQ multiplex PCR; TCRdb stores just in-frame clones and leaves some out. The sample carries some 100,000 clones, roughly 60% recorded once. Study-level points and caveats: On tofacitinib, scalp clonality and expanded CD8+ clones among top 100 fell significantly.

J is TRBJ2-7 and V is TRBV19; possible D gene TRBD1, 5 bases. The clonotype comes from a human donor with alopecia areata. The sample was CD8+ T cells sorted from blood, taken at approximately week 56, from a patient treated with tofacitinib. The CDR3 sequence: CASKSRALDEQYF. In DNA form, the CDR3 reads TGTGCCAGTAAGAGCAGGGCTCTCGACGAGCAGTACTTC.